This T cell receptor beta chain was sequenced in a study of T cell responses to AZD1222 COVID-19 vaccine. Study-wide results and limits: The span of vaccine-associated CD4 TCRs extended across spike, with dominance at 160-218 and 743-854. A mostly white British donor set with more females was recruited, and clonal diversity was possibly underestimated.

Both about-4-week and about-12-week second-dose recipients were combined. Repertoires were generated with immunoSEQ multiplex PCR, while TCRdb's copy carries only in-frame clones and drops some. The sample carries some 120,000 clones, about 91% recorded once. Turning to this clone: The antigen is undetermined.

The germline V and J ends were trimmed by 6 bases and 6 bases, with 12 bases remaining between them. The CDR3 totals 12 residues. Germline values: CDR1 MNHEY, CDR2 SVGAGI. This chain uses TRBV6-5 with TRBJ2-7; D is ambiguous. This TCR derives from an adult who received the AZD1222 COVID-19 vaccine. The sequences come from peripheral blood, collected 28 days after the second AZD1222 dose. CDR3 sequence (DNA): TGTGCCAGCAGCCTTCCCTTGGGCGAGCAGTACTTC. Translated, it gives CASSLPLGEQYF.